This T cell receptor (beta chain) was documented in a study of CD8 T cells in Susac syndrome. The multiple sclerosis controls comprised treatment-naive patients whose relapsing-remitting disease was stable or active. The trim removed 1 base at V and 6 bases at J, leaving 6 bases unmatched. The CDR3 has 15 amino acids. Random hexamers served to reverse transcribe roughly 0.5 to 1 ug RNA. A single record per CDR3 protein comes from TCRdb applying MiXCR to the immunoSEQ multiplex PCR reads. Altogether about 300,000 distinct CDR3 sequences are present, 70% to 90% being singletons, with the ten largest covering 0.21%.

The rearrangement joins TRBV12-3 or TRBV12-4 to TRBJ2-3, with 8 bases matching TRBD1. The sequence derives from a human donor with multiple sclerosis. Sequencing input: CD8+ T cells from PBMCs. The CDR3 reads CASSLDRGWSDTQYF. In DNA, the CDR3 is TGTGCCAGCAGTTTAGACAGGGGGTGGTCGGATACGCAGTATTTT.